The entry below gives a single TCR beta chain sequence along with its context. Its matching antigen is unknown. Because it lacks the conserved phenylalanine or tryptophan at the end, this CDR3 is likely a read error. Because the CDR3's place on the DNA is in doubt, the DNA is left out and the CDR3 is given as listed by TCRdb. This sample was taken from a study of tumor-infiltrating lymphocytes in primary liver carcinoma. Overall study context: Productive TCRbeta read counts per sample ran from roughly 3.5 to 6.8 million and were similar across tissue types. General observations from the study: The 250 largest clones made up significantly more of tumor than blood repertoires (p = 0.039).

The investigators made TCR beta cDNA from 400 to 550 ng total RNA, using a constant-region primer. Library construction for TCR beta comprised three nested multiplex PCR rounds performed with slightly modified ARM-PCR. The two initial PCR rounds, roughly 9 cycles each, used TRBV1-TRBV30 forward and C-beta reverse primers. In TCRdb, the multiplex PCR reads were re-called with MiXCR into one record per CDR3 protein. The table records tens of thousands of distinct CDR3 sequences, around 79% of them present only once. RNA and DNA were co-extracted from approximately 20-30 mg of unsorted bulk tissue. Resecting the tumor surgically was how the patients' primary liver carcinoma was treated. Chronic HBV infection, which was untreated, was present in the patients. Germline-derived CDR1 and CDR2 are MNHEY and SVGAGI. The CDR3 comprises 15 residues, both ends counted.

Sequencing used liver tumor tissue from sampling region 3. Noted subset: tumor region T3, left-lateral pole. The rearrangement joins TRBV6-5 to TRBJ2-1; the table's D call TRBD2 went unverified against the DNA. The receptor's source is a man aged 35 to 55 with primary liver carcinoma and hepatitis B virus infection. The CDR3 protein is CASSYSSTSGSRKFL.